This T cell receptor (beta chain) stems from a study of shared clonotypes between healthy human individuals. Per the germline V gene, CDR1 is SGDLS and CDR2 is YYNGEE. The CDR3 contains 14 residues. Trimming stripped 1 base from V and 5 bases from J, with 12 bases between. This clone was seen ten or more times. Some clones are missing from TCRdb's copy, which holds only in-frame ones; the method was immunoSEQ multiplex PCR. The table shows more than 850,000 clones, with 78% occurring only once. This chain uses TRBV9 with TRBJ2-5; no clear D. The origin of this receptor is a man younger than 35 in good health. Some clones in this sample may be carry-over from other donors' samples. Sequenced input: memory CD4+ T cells from PBMCs. As to subset: CD45RA-negative fraction. CDR3 sequence (DNA): TGTGCCAGCAGCGTAAGCCCTCAAGGGGAGACCCAGTACTTC. This gives the protein CASSVSPQGETQYF.